Each of the 25 T cell receptor beta chains below was sequenced from the same sample in a study of T cells expressing NK-cell markers. TCRdb processed the 5' RACE reads again and assigns one entry to each CDR3 protein, with no DNA. The sample table sets out about 30,000 distinct CDR3 sequences. Specimen: blood T cells: a sorted CD56 or NKG2C T cell subset, CD4+ or CD8+ T cells, or bulk PBMC T cells (not recorded which). The origin of the receptors is a woman aged 18-70 years in good health.

This chain links TRBV7-9 with TRBJ2-3; the D call of TRBD1 rests on TCRdb alone, since no DNA is present to check it. There are 14 residues in the CDR3. Germline CDR1 and CDR2: SEHNR and FQNEAQ (reference sequence). The CDR3 region is CASSPGYLTDTQYF.

The CDR3 sequence: CASSVTSGSAYEQYF. The genes are TRBV27 and TRBJ2-7; the TCRdb D gene call, TRBD2, has no DNA to confirm it. The CDR3 is made up of 15 amino acids. Germline V gene lookup returns CDR1 MNHEY and CDR2 SMNVEV (reference sequence).

V and J are TRBV20-1 and TRBJ1-1; TCRdb reports TRBD1, a call that lacks DNA to check it against. The CDR3 consists of 16 residues. The V gene's germline CDR1 is DFQATT and CDR2 SNEGSKA (reference sequence). CDR3: CSARPDGGGWNTEAFF.

V gene TRBV20-1 combines with J gene TRBJ2-1; the TCRdb call, TRBD2, lacks DNA for checking. CDR3 size: 16 residues. The germline V gene has CDR1 DFQATT and CDR2 SNEGSKA (reference sequence). This CDR3 is CSARGQRVSSYNEQFF.

The V call is TRBV4-1, the J call TRBJ1-1; the TCRdb D gene call, TRBD1, has no DNA to confirm it. This CDR3 comprises 16 residues. Looked up from germline, CDR1 is MGHRA and CDR2 is YSYEKL. CDR3 amino acids: CASSPSPRDSNTEAFF.

J is TRBJ2-2 and V is TRBV5-8. The CDR3 runs 15 residues. Germline values: CDR1 SGHTS, CDR2 YDEGEE. The chain's CDR3 is CASSLDQGITGELFF.

The chain links TRBV5-1 to TRBJ2-1; TCRdb's assignment of TRBD1 cannot be checked, as there is no DNA. The germline V gene has CDR1 SGHRS and CDR2 YFSETQ. This CDR3 has 15 amino acids. Here the CDR3 reads CASSPDRGGYNEQFF.

This chain joins TRBV4-1 and TRBJ2-7; without DNA, the TCRdb call of TRBD2 cannot be checked. The CDR3 sequence is 14 residues long. Germline V gives CDR1 MGHRA, CDR2 YSYEKL. The CDR3 reads CASSQLAGVYEQYF.

Here the CDR3 reads CASARAYNEQFF. V usage is TRBV27 and J usage is TRBJ2-1; TCRdb picks TRBD1, but there is no DNA to check that call. This CDR3 has 12 amino acids. Germline lookup yields CDR1 MNHEY and CDR2 SMNVEV (reference sequence).

The V gene is TRBV4-1, the J gene TRBJ1-2; TCRdb's D call of TRBD1 is untestable without DNA. This CDR3 is built from 12 residues. The V gene's germline CDR1 is MGHRA and CDR2 YSYEKL. CDR3 protein: CASSQGAGGYTF.

The chain couples TRBV27 to TRBJ2-2. Germline CDR1 and CDR2: MNHEY and SMNVEV (reference sequence). The CDR3 runs 13 residues. The CDR3 spells CASSLSGTGELFF.

The V and J genes are TRBV20-1 and TRBJ2-7; TCRdb picks TRBD2, but there is no DNA to check that call. The CDR3 totals 15 residues. CDR1 and CDR2 (germline): DFQATT, SNEGSKA (reference sequence). This chain's CDR3 is CSASASGRETYEQYF.

The gene calls are TRBV7-2 and TRBJ2-5; the D gene TCRdb calls, TRBD2, cannot be checked with no DNA. Germline CDR1 SGHTA, CDR2 FQGNSA. This CDR3 has 14 amino acids. Here the CDR3 reads CASSLDGGYETQYF.

This sequence joins TRBV27 and TRBJ2-3; as DNA is missing, the TRBD1 call by TCRdb cannot be tested. Germline V gives CDR1 MNHEY, CDR2 SMNVEV (reference sequence). The CDR3 runs to 17 residues. This CDR3 reads CASSLSIQGVGTDTQYF.

V usage is TRBV7-2 and J usage is TRBJ2-7; lacking DNA, the TRBD1 call made by TCRdb goes unchecked. Per germline, CDR1 SGHTA and CDR2 FQGNSA. The CDR3 runs 15 residues. CDR3 residues: CASSSIRDASYEQYF.

The V call is TRBV20-1, the J call TRBJ2-7. The V gene's germline CDR1 is DFQATT and CDR2 SNEGSKA (reference sequence). This CDR3 is 12 amino acids long. The CDR3 is CSAKTASYEQYF.

This rearrangement joins TRBV12-3 or TRBV12-4 to TRBJ1-5; without DNA, the TCRdb call of TRBD1 cannot be checked. The CDR3 loop spans 19 amino acids. The CDR3 here is CASSLGTGVRLDRSQPQHF.

The chain joins TRBV6-1 to TRBJ2-3; TCRdb's assignment of TRBD2 cannot be checked, as there is no DNA. Germline values: CDR1 MNHNS, CDR2 SASEGT. The CDR3 length is 15 residues. The CDR3 is CASTLGLAGTDTQYF.

This rearrangement joins TRBV7-8 to TRBJ2-1. The CDR3 contains 14 residues. CDR1 SGHVS and CDR2 FQNEAQ come from the germline V gene. The CDR3 region is CASSLAGFYNEQFF.

The chain is built from TRBV27 and TRBJ2-2; TCRdb's D call, TRBD1, is unchecked because there is no DNA. Germline V gene sequence: CDR1 MNHEY, CDR2 SMNVEV (reference sequence). The CDR3 consists of 17 residues. The CDR3 is CASSLSSSGPVTGELFF.

This chain joins TRBV3-1 and TRBJ2-7; the D call of TRBD1 rests on TCRdb alone, since no DNA is present to check it. Germline CDR1 and CDR2: LGHDT and YNNKEL (reference sequence). The length of the CDR3 is 15 residues. The CDR3 spells CASSRGDSPPYEQYF.

The J gene is TRBJ2-4, the V gene TRBV12-5. CDR3 length equals 13 residues. The germline V gene has CDR1 LGHNT and CDR2 FRNRAP. This CDR3 reads CASAVTTKNIQYF.

The rearrangement uses TRBV12-3 or TRBV12-4 and TRBJ2-1. The CDR3 has 13 amino acids. CDR3 in amino acids: CASSFAQAVEQFF.

The chain has TRBV7-6 and TRBJ1-4. The germline V gene has CDR1 SGHVS and CDR2 FNYEAQ. The length of the CDR3 is 16 residues. This CDR3 is CASSPSPYATNEKLFF.

The chain couples TRBV7-9 to TRBJ2-7; TCRdb reports TRBD2, a call that lacks DNA to check it against. CDR1 SEHNR and CDR2 FQNEAQ come from the germline V gene (reference sequence). This CDR3 is 14 amino acids long. The CDR3 reads CASRGSGESYEQYF.